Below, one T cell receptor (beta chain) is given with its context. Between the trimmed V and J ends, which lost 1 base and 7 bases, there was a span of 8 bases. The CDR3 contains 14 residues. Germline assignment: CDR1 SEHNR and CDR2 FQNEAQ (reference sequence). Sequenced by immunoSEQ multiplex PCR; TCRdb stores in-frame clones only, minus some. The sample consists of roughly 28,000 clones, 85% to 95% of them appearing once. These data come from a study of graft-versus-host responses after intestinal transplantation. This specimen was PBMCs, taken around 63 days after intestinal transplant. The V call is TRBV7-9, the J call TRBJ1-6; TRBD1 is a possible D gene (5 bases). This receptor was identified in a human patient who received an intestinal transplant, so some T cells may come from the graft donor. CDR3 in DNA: TGTGCCAGCAGCTTAGTAGGGACCAATTCACCCCTCCACTTT. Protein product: CASSLVGTNSPLHF.